This T cell receptor beta chain was obtained from a study of control samples from healthy donors and cancer patients. Germline V gives CDR1 MGHRA, CDR2 YSYEKL. The junction had 12 bases not matched to a gene; V was cut back by 1 base and J by 9 bases. The CDR3 is 16 amino acids. Clones were sequenced by immunoSEQ multiplex PCR, and TCRdb holds only the in-frame ones, with some missing. The data contain about 150,000 clones, roughly 93% of them seen just once; the ten biggest clones take up approximately 2.5%. This clonotype originated in a man aged 50 to 60 in good health. The chain joins TRBV4-1 to TRBJ2-1, with 7 bases identical to TRBD2. The specimen sequenced was blood. CDR3 in DNA: TGCGCCAGCAGCCAAGGATGGGGGAGGGCCGATCCTGAGCAGTTCTTC. Protein sequence: CASSQGWGRADPEQFF.